This TCR beta chain was recovered during a study of cytomegalovirus exposure and HLA in healthy donors. This clone appeared a few times. Primers for the PCR totalled 60 Vbeta and 13 Jbeta. Here immunoSEQ multiplex PCR was the method, and the copy in TCRdb shows in-frame clones only, minus some. The repertoire has tens of thousands of clones, around 62% of them found once; the top ten carry around 5%. The CDR3 loop spans 14 amino acids. The receptor comes from a woman in her twenties or thirties in good health and CMV-seropositive. The rearrangement links TRBV12-1 to TRBJ1-1; TRBD1 is the table's D call, not checked against the DNA. TRBV12-1 is a documented pseudogene. Input material: PBMCs. CDR3 coding DNA: TGTGCCAGCAGCTTCGGACAGCGGAACACTGAAGCTTTCTTT. Amino acids: CASSFGQRNTEAFF.